What follows describes a single T cell receptor beta chain. Its antigen is currently unknown. The primer mix had 60 Vbeta and 13 Jbeta primers. Sequenced by immunoSEQ multiplex PCR; TCRdb stores in-frame clones only, minus some. Its clone listing holds 70,000 or so clones. These data are taken from a study of cytomegalovirus exposure and HLA in healthy donors. Study-level information: Assignment to the Caucasian-associated ancestry cluster applied to 75% to 85% of the approximately 400 genotyped donors. General study results and limits: TCR beta V segments were, for the most part, productive about 87% or about 30% of the time in an earlier analysis. A link between a missense DCLRE1C variant and TCR beta V- and J-gene trimming emerged from a later analysis.

The CDR3 consists of 15 residues. V lost 0 bases, J lost 0 bases, and 7 bases lay in between. Germline V CDR1 and CDR2: SGHDT, YYEEEE. This sequence was found in a man between 40 and 49 years old in good health and CMV-seronegative. Sequenced input: PBMCs. The chain carries TRBV5-6 and TRBJ2-1; maybe TRBD2 (5 bases). The CDR3, as DNA: TGTGCCAGCAGCTTGGGAGGGATCTCCTACAATGAGCAGTTCTTC. This gives the protein CASSLGGISYNEQFF. The variable domain in full, with the rest retrieved from reference TRBV5-6 and TRBJ2-1, is DAGVTQSPTHLIKTRGQQVTLRCSPKSGHDTVSWYQQALGQGPQFIFQYYEEEERQRGNFPDRFSGHQFPNYSSELNVNALLLGDSALYLCASSLGGISYNEQFFGPGTRLTVL.